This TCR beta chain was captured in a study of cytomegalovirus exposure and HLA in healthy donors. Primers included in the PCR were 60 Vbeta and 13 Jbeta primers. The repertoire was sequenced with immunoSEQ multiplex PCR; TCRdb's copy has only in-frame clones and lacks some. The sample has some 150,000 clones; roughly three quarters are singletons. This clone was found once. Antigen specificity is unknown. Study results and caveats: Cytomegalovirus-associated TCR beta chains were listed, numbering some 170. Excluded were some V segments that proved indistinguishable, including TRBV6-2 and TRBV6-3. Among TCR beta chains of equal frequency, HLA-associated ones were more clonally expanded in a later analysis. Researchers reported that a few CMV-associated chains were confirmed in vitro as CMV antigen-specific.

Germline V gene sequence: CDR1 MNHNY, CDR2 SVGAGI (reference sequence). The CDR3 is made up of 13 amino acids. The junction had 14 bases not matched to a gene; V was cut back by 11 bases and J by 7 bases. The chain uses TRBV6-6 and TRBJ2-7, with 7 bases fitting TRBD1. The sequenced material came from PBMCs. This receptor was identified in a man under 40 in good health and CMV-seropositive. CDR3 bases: TGTGCCGGTAACAGGGGTTCCGCGAGGGAGCAGTACTTC. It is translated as CAGNRGSAREQYF.